One T cell receptor beta chain is described in this entry. The target antigen is unknown. The source of the sample is a study of T cell responses to AZD1222 COVID-19 vaccine. Libraries were prepared by immunoSEQ multiplex PCR; TCRdb keeps only in-frame clonotypes and omits some of them. The table has roughly 91,000 clones, about 92% seen once. The CDR3 extends over 18 amino acids. Germline V gene data show CDR1 as GTSNPN and CDR2 as SVGIG (reference sequence). V trimming: 4 bases; J trimming: 5 bases; junction bases outside the gene matches: 15. The study, taken as a whole, reports: The sample set comprised mostly white British donors with more females, and clonal diversity was possibly underestimated. Nearly half of unique spike-specific TCRs reportedly avoided B.1.351 and B.1.1.7 mutated regions. The study identified only five to seven AZD1222 recipients as seropositive at baseline. Across the whole spike, CD4 TCRs peaked at regions 160-218 and 743-854.

This chain connects TRBV30 to TRBJ2-2, with 11 bases lining up with TRBD2. This receptor was identified in an adult in good health. This sample comprised peripheral blood, obtained on day 0 of AZD1222 vaccination. CDR3 nucleotides: TGTGCCTGGAACCCCGAGGGGCTAGCGGGAGGAGGGACCGGGGAGCTGTTTTTT. Translated: CAWNPEGLAGGGTGELFF.